The clone carrying this T cell receptor (beta chain) was seen at least ten times. The antigen is not known. Molecular barcoded adaptors covering alpha/delta and beta/gamma chains were used on approximately 400 ng RNA. TCRdb called the reads again in MiXCR, with one record for every CDR3 protein. The sample yields under 35,000 distinct CDR3 sequences, 18% seen once. V gave up 1 base and J gave up 3 bases, with 10 bases separating them. Germline CDR1 and CDR2: SGHRS and YFSETQ. The CDR3 loop spans 14 amino acids. This sample was taken from a study of read filtering for tumor transcriptome and immune sequencing. Looking at the study overall: Whole-transcriptome libraries were prepared after DNase treatment. Study results and limitations: Dropping single-read clonotypes raised IR-seq and RNA-seq shared-clonotype correlation. This fraction held mixed bone marrow immune cells after CD138-negative sorting.

Bone marrow was sampled from every patient at the time of active disease. Sequenced sample: a population of CD138-negative cells sorted from bone marrow. The sequence was collected from a donor at least 40 years old with multiple myeloma. The rearrangement joins TRBV5-1 to TRBJ1-1; the D gene is possibly TRBD1 (6 bases). CDR3 loop: CASSLMSGDTEAFF. CDR3 nucleotides: TGCGCCAGCAGCTTGATGTCAGGGGACACTGAAGCTTTCTTT.